These 23 T cell receptor beta chains share one sample of origin, sequenced in a study of blood T cell repertoires in COVID-19 (TCRdb year 2020). The receptor library was made with the immunoSEQ multiplex PCR assay. TCRdb retrieved this table from immuneACCESS and kept in-frame rearrangements only. Not all clones are present; in checked studies, unresolved V genes account for under half, and no reason is known for the remainder. The sample profile shows some 200,000 clones; approximately 80% of them were found once. 7.4% of the sample is held by the ten biggest clonotypes. The sequenced material came from PBMCs or T cells enriched from blood (not recorded which). The source of these receptors is a woman in her forties with acute COVID-19.

The V gene is TRBV27, the J gene TRBJ2-7, with D maybe TRBD1 (5 bases). V lost 3 bases to trimming and J lost 2 bases, with 8 bases between them. The CDR3 runs 13 residues. CDR1 MNHEY and CDR2 SMNVEV come from the germline V gene (reference sequence). CDR3 sequence (DNA): TGTGCCAGCAGTTTCACAGGTCCCTACGAGCAGTACTTC. Translation gives CASSFTGPYEQYF.

The chain joins TRBV2 to TRBJ1-3; D gene unclear. The CDR3 contains 15 residues. Germline V lookup: CDR1 SNHLY, CDR2 FYNNEI. V was cut by 3 bases and J by 4 bases, with 13 bases left in between. CDR3 sequence: CASSEGGFGGNTIYF. Here the CDR3 DNA reads TGTGCCAGCAGTGAGGGAGGTTTCGGGGGAAACACCATATATTTT.

The chain joins TRBV2 to TRBJ1-5, with D possibly being TRBD1 (6 bases). Germline CDR1 is SNHLY and CDR2 is FYNNEI. The ends were cut back, 4 bases at V and 4 bases at J, with 8 bases in the middle. The CDR3 totals 13 residues. As DNA, the CDR3 is TGTGCCAGCAGTGGGCAGGGGAATCAGCCCCAGCATTTT. Encoded protein: CASSGQGNQPQHF. Complete variable domain (other parts from reference TRBV2 and TRBJ1-5): EPEVTQTPSHQVTQMGQEVILRCVPISNHLYFYWYRQILGQKVEFLVSFYNNEISEKSEIFDDQFSVERPDGSNFTLKIRSTKLEDSAMYFCASSGQGNQPQHFGDGTRLSIL.

This chain links TRBV19 with TRBJ2-7; D is unresolved. CDR1 LNHDA and CDR2 SQIVND come from the germline V gene (reference sequence). The length of the CDR3 is 13 residues. Trimming took off 4 bases at V and 6 bases at J, with 13 bases between the two ends. CDR3 sequence (DNA): TGTGCCAGTAGTACCCTCCCGGGTAGCGAGCAGTACTTC. Translated, it gives CASSTLPGSEQYF.

This chain uses TRBV5-1 with TRBJ2-7, with D tentatively TRBD1 (5 bases). The V gene lost 3 bases and the J gene lost 7 bases, with 11 bases spanning the gap. Germline assignment: CDR1 SGHRS and CDR2 YFSETQ. The CDR3 is 12 residues long. The CDR3: CASSWGDREQYF. The CDR3 region has the DNA TGCGCCAGCAGCTGGGGCGACCGTGAGCAGTACTTC.

The DNA of the CDR3 is TGTGCCAGCAGTCTAATAGACAGGCCGAACACTGAAGCTTTCTTT. Its protein is CASSLIDRPNTEAFF. This rearrangement joins TRBV28 to TRBJ1-1; the D gene is possibly TRBD1 (6 bases). V shed 5 bases and J shed 1 base, with 14 bases lying between them. The CDR3 is 15 amino acids. The V gene's germline CDR1 is MDHEN and CDR2 SYDVKM.

The genes are TRBV5-1 and TRBJ1-1, with D possibly being TRBD1 (6 bases). With 4 bases removed from V and 1 base from J, the gap between germline ends came to 17 bases. Germline V gene lookup returns CDR1 SGHRS and CDR2 YFSETQ. The CDR3 has 16 residues. CDR3 loop: CASSRSPQGKNTEAFF. In DNA form, the CDR3 reads TGCGCCAGCAGCCGCTCTCCACAGGGAAAGAACACTGAAGCTTTCTTT.

This clone came up a few times. The chain is built from TRBV19 and TRBJ1-2, with TRBD1 as a possible D gene (6 bases). This CDR3 has 14 residues. Trimming pared 4 bases from V and 5 bases from J, leaving 14 bases between. Germline assignment: CDR1 LNHDA and CDR2 SQIVND (reference sequence). CDR3 in amino acids: CASSSQAGAYGYTF. The DNA for the CDR3 is TGTGCCAGTAGTAGTCAAGCAGGGGCGTATGGCTACACCTTC.

The V call is TRBV6-4, the J call TRBJ2-5; 7 nucleotides agree with TRBD1. The CDR3 sequence is 15 residues long. Germline assignment: CDR1 MRHNA and CDR2 SNTAGT. The V gene end was trimmed by 6 bases and the J gene end by 0 bases; junction bases not matched to a gene: 7. The CDR3 DNA reads TGTGCCAGCAGCCCGGGACAGAGAGACCAAGAGACCCAGTACTTC. Amino acids: CASSPGQRDQETQYF.

V is TRBV20-1 and J is TRBJ2-1; D gene unclear. Trimming left V 6 bases short and J 12 bases short, with 15 bases between. Germline lookup yields CDR1 DFQATT and CDR2 SNEGSKA (reference sequence). The CDR3 extends over 11 amino acids. The DNA for the CDR3 is TGCAGTGCACAGACACTCGAATTGCAGTTCTTC. It encodes CSAQTLELQFF.

The chain joins TRBV19 to TRBJ2-7; TRBD1 matches 7 bases. The length of the CDR3 is 13 residues. V gave up 1 base and J gave up 5 bases; unmatched junction bases: 2. Germline V gives CDR1 LNHDA, CDR2 SQIVND (reference sequence). DNA for the CDR3: TGTGCCAGTAGTATAGCAGGACAGGACGAGCAGTACTTC. Amino acids: CASSIAGQDEQYF.

On this clone: A much bigger clone sits one base away, suggesting this may be a read error. The rearrangement uses TRBV19 and TRBJ2-2; 8 bases agree with TRBD2. The CDR3 spans 15 residues. The germline V gene has CDR1 LNHDA and CDR2 SQIVND (reference sequence). J gave up 9 bases and V 3 bases, and 9 bases lay outside the gene matches. CDR3 region: CASSIPKLAARELFF. As DNA, the CDR3 is TGTGCCAGTAGTATCCCCAAACTAGCGGCCAGGGAGCTGTTTTTT.

This chain joins TRBV6-5 and TRBJ2-1; 10 bases agree with TRBD1. The V gene end was trimmed by 7 bases and the J gene end by 6 bases; junction bases not matched to a gene: 9. The CDR3 sequence is 15 residues long. Germline CDR1 and CDR2: MNHEY and SVGAGI. DNA for the CDR3: TGTGCCAGCACCAAGGGGGACAGGGGTTCCAATGAGCAGTTCTTC. This translates into CASTKGDRGSNEQFF.

V gene TRBV19 combines with J gene TRBJ2-1, with TRBD1 identical over 8 bases. CDR1 LNHDA and CDR2 SQIVND come from the germline V gene (reference sequence). V lost 5 bases to trimming and J lost 0 bases; unmatched junction nucleotides: 12. The length of the CDR3 is 18 residues. The CDR3 reads CASSSPSDRASSYNEQFF. As DNA, the CDR3 is TGTGCCAGTAGTTCACCCTCGGACAGGGCGAGCTCCTACAATGAGCAGTTCTTC.

V and J are TRBV28 and TRBJ2-3, with a tentative D call TRBD1 (6 bases). The germline V gene encodes CDR1 MDHEN and CDR2 SYDVKM. V lost 4 bases and J 2 bases, leaving 16 bases between the germline ends. The CDR3 is 16 amino acids. The CDR3 region has the DNA TGTGCCAGCAGTTCCGCCCGGACAGTATTCACAGATACGCAGTATTTT. Encoded protein: CASSSARTVFTDTQYF.

The chain uses TRBV30 and TRBJ1-6; perhaps TRBD1 as D (5 bases). The CDR3 extends over 15 amino acids. Germline V CDR1 and CDR2: GTSNPN, SVGIG (reference sequence). The V and J ends lost 5 bases and 7 bases respectively, with 18 bases between them. The CDR3 nucleotides read TGTGCCTGGTCGGATGTCAGGGCAGGCAATTCACCCCTCCACTTT. This sequence encodes CAWSDVRAGNSPLHF.

The chain carries TRBV2 and TRBJ1-2; D not certain. Germline CDR1 and CDR2: SNHLY and FYNNEI. V was pared by 6 bases and J by 5 bases, with 19 bases between. The CDR3 has 15 residues. CDR3 DNA: TGTGCCAGCAGAAGGAACGGGGTAGGGTCATATGGCTACACCTTC. Amino acids: CASRRNGVGSYGYTF.

The count of this clone is one. CDR3 residues: CASNQGLAGGTDTQYF. CDR3 in DNA: TGTGCCAGCAACCAGGGGCTAGCGGGCGGCACAGATACGCAGTATTTT. V gene TRBV9 combines with J gene TRBJ2-3; 8 nucleotides line up with TRBD2. The ends lost 6 bases at V and 1 base at J; junction bases unmatched: 10. The CDR3 length is 16 residues. The germline V gene has CDR1 SGDLS and CDR2 YYNGEE.

The rearrangement links TRBV9 to TRBJ1-3; 7 nucleotides align to TRBD1. V shed 4 bases and J 1 base; nucleotides not matched to a gene: 5. CDR1 is SGDLS, CDR2 YYNGEE, per germline. The CDR3 extends over 15 amino acids. CDR3 in DNA: TGTGCCAGCAGCACGAGACAGGGATCTGGAAACACCATATATTTT. Translation gives CASSTRQGSGNTIYF.

V and J are TRBV25-1 and TRBJ1-2; D is ambiguous. V was cut by 5 bases and J by 5 bases, with 18 bases left in between. The CDR3 runs to 15 residues. The germline gives CDR1 MGHDK, CDR2 SYGVNS. The CDR3 here is CASSQNSPYGYGYTF. CDR3 bases: TGTGCCAGCAGTCAAAACAGCCCTTATGGATATGGCTACACCTTC.

This clone was seen a few times. The chain links TRBV10-3 to TRBJ1-4, with D possibly TRBD1 on 5 matching bases. Per the germline V gene, CDR1 is ENHRY and CDR2 is SYGVKD. Trimming removed 2 bases from V and 8 bases from J, with 18 bases in between. The CDR3 spans 16 residues. This chain's CDR3 is CAISEAGGGSTEKLFF. CDR3 coding DNA: TGTGCCATCAGTGAGGCCGGGGGGGGTAGTACCGAAAAACTGTTTTTT.

V is TRBV12-1 and J is TRBJ2-1; the D call in the table, TRBD2, was not verified against the DNA. TRBV12-1 is described as a pseudogene. The CDR3 length is 21 residues. In DNA form, the CDR3 reads TGTGCCAGCAGCTGCCGATCCCGGGACTATAAACCCCTAGGACCTTACAATGAGCAGTTCTTC. Translated, it gives CASSCRSRDYKPLGPYNEQFF.

The J gene is TRBJ1-6, the V gene TRBV6-6; 8 nucleotides align to TRBD1. After removal of 7 bases from V and 6 bases from J, the junction contained 11 bases not matched to a gene. Germline CDR1 reads MNHNY; CDR2 reads SVGAGI (reference sequence). This CDR3 is 16 amino acids long. This CDR3 is CASTPDRAPSNSPLHF. For the CDR3, the DNA is TGTGCCAGCACCCCGGACAGGGCCCCTTCTAATTCACCCCTCCACTTT.